The 30 T cell receptor beta chains in this list originate from one sample, sequenced in a study of graft-versus-host responses after intestinal transplantation. Sequencing used immunoSEQ multiplex PCR; TCRdb keeps in-frame clones, though not all of them. In the table there are tens of thousands of clones, about 91% of which are singletons. Which antigens these TCRs recognize remains unknown. The sample was unstimulated CD8+ T cells sorted from spleen or lymph node cells, taken before transplant. The receptors were sampled from a human donor who was the organ donor for an intestinal transplant.

The J gene is TRBJ2-1, the V gene TRBV7-9, with D possibly matching TRBD2 (5 bases). V lost 8 bases, J lost 3 bases, and 17 bases lay in between. Germline CDR1 and CDR2: SEHNR and FQNEAQ (reference sequence). The CDR3 is 15 residues long. CDR3 nucleotides: TGTGCCAGCTGCGTAGCGATCTCCTGCTACAATGAGCAGTTCTTC. Its protein product is CASCVAISCYNEQFF.

The chain links TRBV19 to TRBJ2-1, with 10 bases that match TRBD2. The ends lost 9 bases at V and 0 bases at J; junction bases unmatched: 17. Germline CDR1 LNHDA, CDR2 SQIVND (reference sequence). This CDR3 spans 19 amino acids. Here the CDR3 DNA reads TGTGCCAGCACACGACTAGCGGGCCCTCTTACCGACTCCTACAATGAGCAGTTCTTC. It yields the protein CASTRLAGPLTDSYNEQFF.

As DNA, the CDR3 is TGCGCCAGCAGTAGCGGGGCATCCTACGAGCAGTACTTC. It yields the protein CASSSGASYEQYF. The chain joins TRBV10-2 to TRBJ2-7, with TRBD2 matching 7 bases. Germline CDR1 WSHSY, CDR2 SAAADI. With 5 bases clipped from V and 1 base from J, the junction kept 2 bases outside the gene matches. The CDR3 is made up of 13 amino acids.

V and J are TRBV7-9 and TRBJ2-3; 8 bases line up with TRBD2. Germline CDR1 SEHNR, CDR2 FQNEAQ (reference sequence). V lost 3 bases, J lost 0 bases, and 5 bases stayed unmatched. The CDR3 totals 16 residues. The CDR3 nucleotides read TGTGCCAGCAGCTTTACTAGCGGCTTCAGCACAGATACGCAGTATTTT. Its protein is CASSFTSGFSTDTQYF.

The chain uses TRBV5-4 and TRBJ2-2, with a weak D call TRBD1 (5 bases). Trimming took 4 bases from V and 1 from J, leaving 14 bases between them. CDR1 SGHNT and CDR2 YYREEE come from the germline V gene (reference sequence). The CDR3 extends over 16 amino acids. CDR3 DNA sequence: TGTGCCAGCAGCCTCCCGCCAGGGCAGAACACCGGGGAGCTGTTTTTT. Amino acid sequence: CASSLPPGQNTGELFF.

This clone was seen a single time. The chain couples TRBV18 to TRBJ2-5, with 9 positions matching TRBD1. Germline V CDR1 and CDR2: KGHSH, LQKENI. With 3 bases clipped from V and 2 bases from J, the junction kept 10 bases outside the gene matches. The CDR3 contains 17 residues. CDR3 region: CASSPDHTGTGQETQYF. The CDR3 coding sequence is TGTGCCAGCTCACCGGACCATACCGGGACAGGGCAAGAGACCCAGTACTTC. Using reference TRBV18 and TRBJ2-5 for the parts outside the CDR3, the full variable domain is NAGVMQNPRHLVRRRGQEARLRCSPMKGHSHVYWYRQLPEEGLKFMVYLQKENIIDESGMPKERFSAEFPKEGPSILRIQQVVRGDSAAYFCASSPDHTGTGQETQYFGPGTRLLVL.

This chain links TRBV4-2 with TRBJ2-1; D possibly corresponds to TRBD2 (6 bases). Trimming shortened V by 0 bases and J by 2 bases, and 11 bases separated the two germline ends. Germline-derived CDR1 and CDR2 are LGHNA and YNFKEQ. The CDR3 extends over 16 amino acids. The CDR3 DNA is TGTGCCAGCAGCCAAGAGACGGGACTTGCCTACAATGAGCAGTTCTTC. As protein: CASSQETGLAYNEQFF.

The V gene is TRBV28, the J gene TRBJ1-4; 7 nucleotides line up with TRBD1. The V segment lost 2 bases and the J segment 6 bases; nucleotides outside the gene matches: 3. CDR3 length equals 14 residues. Germline V gene lookup returns CDR1 MDHEN and CDR2 SYDVKM. The CDR3 nucleotides are TGTGCCAGCAGTTTAAGGGGGCCACATGAAAAACTGTTTTTT. Translated: CASSLRGPHEKLFF.

This chain's CDR3 is CASSTGNTEAFF. The CDR3 DNA reads TGTGCCAGCAGTACGGGGAACACTGAAGCTTTCTTT. The chain couples TRBV6-5 to TRBJ1-1; D uncertain. CDR1 and CDR2 from the germline V gene are MNHEY and SVGAGI. CDR3 size: 12 residues. V dropped 5 bases and J dropped 1 base, with 5 bases sitting between them.

This clone was observed once. The chain joins TRBV14 to TRBJ1-1; unclear D gene. Trimming cost V 2 bases and J 4 bases, with 8 bases left between them. The germline CDR1 and CDR2 sequences are SGHDN and FVKESK. The CDR3 length is 13 residues. CDR3 nucleotide sequence: TGTGCCAGCAGCCAATGGAGGAGCACTGAAGCTTTCTTT. Amino acid sequence: CASSQWRSTEAFF.

V and J are TRBV20-1 and TRBJ1-1, with D hard to call. The CDR3 is made up of 11 amino acids. CDR1 is DFQATT, CDR2 SNEGSKA, per germline (reference sequence). Trimming left V 6 bases short and J 4 bases short, with 9 bases between. CDR3 nucleotides: TGCAGTGCAGCCTCGGGCACTGAAGCTTTCTTT. Amino acid sequence: CSAASGTEAFF.

The rearrangement joins TRBV7-9 to TRBJ1-1; the match to TRBD1 covers 8 bases. The CDR3 extends over 15 amino acids. Germline CDR1 is SEHNR and CDR2 is FQNEAQ (reference sequence). The V and J ends lost 3 bases and 6 bases, in that order; junction bases with no gene match: 9. The CDR3 region is CASSFPTDRGSEAFF. The DNA for the CDR3 is TGTGCCAGCAGCTTCCCAACCGACAGGGGCTCTGAAGCTTTCTTT.

The V gene is TRBV4-1, the J gene TRBJ1-5; TRBD1 agrees at 7 bases. This CDR3 comprises 16 residues. Germline lookup yields CDR1 MGHRA and CDR2 YSYEKL. After removal of 2 bases from V and 6 bases from J, the junction contained 10 bases not matched to a gene. CDR3 sequence (DNA): TGCGCCAGCAGCCAAAACCCGGCGTCAGGGGGTCAGCCCCAGCATTTT. This gives the protein CASSQNPASGGQPQHF.

The gene calls are TRBV19 and TRBJ2-2; 10 nucleotides agree with TRBD1. V shed 6 bases, J shed 0 bases, and the junction held 7 bases outside the gene matches. CDR3 length equals 17 residues. Germline V gene lookup returns CDR1 LNHDA and CDR2 SQIVND (reference sequence). The CDR3 region is CASRHRQGATNTGELFF. The CDR3 coding sequence is TGTGCCAGTAGGCATCGACAGGGGGCCACGAACACCGGGGAGCTGTTTTTT.

The J gene is TRBJ2-3, the V gene TRBV4-1, with 8 bases that match TRBD1. Germline values: CDR1 MGHRA, CDR2 YSYEKL. The CDR3 contains 16 residues. V lost 0 bases and J lost 3; bases outside the gene matches: 5. CDR3 region: CASSQDTRGRTDTQYF. As DNA, the CDR3 is TGCGCCAGCAGCCAAGATACCAGGGGGCGAACAGATACGCAGTATTTT.

The rearrangement uses TRBV5-6 and TRBJ2-3, with 7 bases aligning to TRBD1. Germline CDR1 and CDR2: SGHDT and YYEEEE. The CDR3 sequence is 15 residues long. Germline trimming cut 4 bases from V and 2 bases from J; bases unmatched to any gene: 7. CDR3 protein: CASSRETGITDTQYF. As DNA, the CDR3 is TGTGCCAGCAGCCGCGAGACAGGGATCACAGATACGCAGTATTTT.

The CDR3 protein is CASSNKGPGPGYTF. CDR3 coding DNA: TGTGCCAGCAGCAACAAGGGGCCAGGTCCTGGCTACACCTTC. This chain joins TRBV7-8 and TRBJ1-2; D may be TRBD1 (5 bases). The CDR3 has 14 amino acids. Trimming took 5 bases from V and 7 from J, leaving 17 bases between them. Germline-derived CDR1 and CDR2 are SGHVS and FQNEAQ.

V usage is TRBV11-2 and J usage is TRBJ2-7; D uncertain. The CDR3 length is 12 residues. CDR1 SGHAT and CDR2 FQNNGV come from the germline V gene. Trimming pared 1 base from V and 3 bases from J, leaving 4 bases between. CDR3 protein: CASSLGVYEQYF. CDR3 coding DNA: TGTGCCAGCAGCTTAGGAGTCTACGAGCAGTACTTC.

V usage is TRBV27 and J usage is TRBJ2-1; the match to TRBD2 covers 11 bases. J gave up 3 bases and V 6 bases, and 13 bases lay outside the gene matches. The CDR3 is 18 residues long. Germline lookup yields CDR1 MNHEY and CDR2 SMNVEV (reference sequence). The CDR3 DNA follows: TGTGCCAGCAGGCCATGGCTAGCGGGAGGAAACGACTACAATGAGCAGTTCTTC. Translating it yields CASRPWLAGGNDYNEQFF.

The chain recombines TRBV5-1 with TRBJ2-7; tentatively, D is TRBD1 or TRBD2 (6 bases each). V lost 3 bases, J lost 6 bases, and 13 bases lay in between. The germline V gene encodes CDR1 SGHRS and CDR2 YFSETQ. CDR3 length: 13 amino acids. CDR3 sequence reads: CASSYPGGTEQYF. In nucleotides, the CDR3 is TGCGCCAGCAGCTACCCCGGGGGCACCGAGCAGTACTTC.

The chain couples TRBV4-1 to TRBJ2-1; D is uncertain. Germline CDR1 is MGHRA and CDR2 is YSYEKL. The CDR3 runs to 13 residues. Trimming removed 1 base at V and 8 bases at J, with 9 bases between. CDR3 protein: CASSQVGSDEQFF. In DNA, the CDR3 is TGCGCCAGCAGCCAAGTAGGATCCGATGAGCAGTTCTTC.

Notes on this clone: Within the sample, other DNA sequences also encode this same CDR3. The chain uses TRBV16 and TRBJ2-3; 12 bases are shared with TRBD2. Per the germline V gene, CDR1 is KGHSY and CDR2 is FQNENV. CDR3 length: 17 residues. V dropped 0 bases and J dropped 5; count of bases not matched to a gene: 6. CDR3 amino acids: CASSQSPSGGAGDTQYF. The CDR3, as DNA: TGTGCCAGCAGCCAATCCCCTAGCGGGGGGGCCGGAGATACGCAGTATTTT.

V is TRBV9 and J is TRBJ1-2, with TRBD1 as a possible D gene (6 bases). Per the germline V gene, CDR1 is SGDLS and CDR2 is YYNGEE. This CDR3 has 14 amino acids. Trimming stripped 3 bases from V and 2 bases from J, with 11 bases between. The CDR3 loop reads CASSGPQGNYGYTF. DNA for the CDR3: TGTGCCAGCAGCGGTCCACAGGGAAACTATGGCTACACCTTC.

The V gene is TRBV19, the J gene TRBJ2-7, with 7 bases aligning to TRBD2. The germline gives CDR1 LNHDA, CDR2 SQIVND (reference sequence). CDR3 length equals 14 residues. V was clipped by 5 bases and J by 6 bases; unmatched bases: 10. The DNA for the CDR3 is TGTGCCAGTAGTGCTCCGGGACTATCACCCGAGCAGTACTTC. This sequence encodes CASSAPGLSPEQYF.

This chain joins TRBV7-8 and TRBJ1-5, with D hard to call. Per germline, CDR1 SGHVS and CDR2 FQNEAQ. The CDR3 length is 14 residues. Between the trimmed V and J ends, which lost 7 bases and 0 bases, there was a span of 10 bases. CDR3 loop: CASKAVDSNQPQHF. The CDR3 DNA sequence: TGTGCCAGCAAGGCGGTTGATAGCAATCAGCCCCAGCATTTT.

The chain uses TRBV7-9 and TRBJ2-5, with a tentative D call TRBD2 (5 bases). TRBJ2-7 explains the end of the DNA better; the J call may be wrong. Looked up from germline, CDR1 is SEHNR and CDR2 is FQNEAQ (reference sequence). This CDR3 spans 16 amino acids. The CDR3 loop is CASIYSGEGNIYEQYF. The CDR3 coding sequence is TGTGCCAGCATCTACTCCGGAGAGGGTAATATCTACGAGCAGTACTTC.

The chain uses TRBV9 and TRBJ1-4; D gene ambiguous. CDR1 and CDR2 from the germline V gene are SGDLS and YYNGEE. Deletions cut 4 bases from V and 9 bases from J, with 16 bases between. This CDR3 spans 14 amino acids. CDR3 DNA sequence: TGTGCCAGCAGCCCCGGACCGCCGGAAAAAAAACTGTTTTTT. It is translated as CASSPGPPEKKLFF. Full variable domain (outside the CDR3, taken from reference TRBV9 and TRBJ1-4): DSGVTQTPKHLITATGQRVTLRCSPRSGDLSVYWYQQSLDQGLQFLIQYYNGEERAKGNILERFSAQQFPDLHSELNLSSLELGDSALYFCASSPGPPEKKLFFGSGTQLSVL.

This clone was observed a handful of times. CDR3 DNA sequence: TGTGCCAGTAGCCCCACTAGCGGGAGGGCCTACGAGCAGTACTTC. Residues: CASSPTSGRAYEQYF. The chain couples TRBV19 to TRBJ2-7; 13 nucleotides align to TRBD2. The CDR3 extends over 15 amino acids. Trimming cost V 6 bases and J 2 bases; bases outside gene matches: 4. The V gene's germline CDR1 is LNHDA and CDR2 SQIVND (reference sequence). The full variable domain, its missing parts supplied by reference TRBV19 and TRBJ2-7, is DGGITQSPKYLFRKEGQNVTLSCEQNLNHDAMYWYRQDPGQGLRLIYYSQIVNDFQKGDIAEGYSVSREKKESFPLTVTSAQKNPTAFYLCASSPTSGRAYEQYFGPGTRLTVT.

V and J are TRBV27 and TRBJ2-1; TRBD1 agrees at 8 bases. The CDR3 consists of 16 residues. With 5 bases clipped from V and 0 bases from J, the junction kept 6 bases outside the gene matches. The germline gives CDR1 MNHEY, CDR2 SMNVEV (reference sequence). CDR3 bases: TGTGCCAGCAGTCCCCTAGGACAGGGCTCCTACAATGAGCAGTTCTTC. Translating it yields CASSPLGQGSYNEQFF.

The V gene is TRBV19, the J gene TRBJ2-3; D may be TRBD1 (6 bases). V was pared by 9 bases and J by 4 bases, with 14 bases between. CDR3 length equals 13 residues. Germline CDR1 and CDR2: LNHDA and SQIVND (reference sequence). CDR3 coding DNA: TGTGCCAGCTCGGACAGCCCCGCAGATACGCAGTATTTT. This codes for CASSDSPADTQYF.